The next 12 T cell receptor beta chains were all read from a single sample in a study of cytomegalovirus exposure and HLA in healthy donors. Researchers ran the PCR with 60 Vbeta and 13 Jbeta primers. Clones were sequenced by immunoSEQ multiplex PCR, and TCRdb holds only the in-frame ones, with some missing. Of about 150,000 clones listed, 70% to 80% are singletons. Sequenced input: PBMCs. These receptors were obtained from a human donor in good health.

The chain joins TRBV10-3 to TRBJ1-6, with a tentative D call TRBD1 (5 bases). CDR3 size: 13 residues. V gave up 3 bases and J gave up 9 bases, with 9 bases separating them. CDR1 is ENHRY and CDR2 is SYGVKD in the germline V gene. CDR3 nucleotides: TGTGCCATCAGTGAAGGGGATGGTTCACCCCTCCACTTT. As protein: CAISEGDGSPLHF.

The chain couples TRBV11-2 to TRBJ1-1, with D maybe TRBD1 (5 bases). The germline V gene encodes CDR1 SGHAT and CDR2 FQNNGV. Trimming stripped 5 bases from V and 1 base from J, with 17 bases between. The length of the CDR3 is 16 residues. The CDR3 DNA sequence: TGTGCCAGCAGCCTGGGCCTACGGGGGGGGAACACTGAAGCTTTCTTT. It codes for CASSLGLRGGNTEAFF.

The chain recombines TRBV5-1 with TRBJ1-6, with 8 positions matching TRBD1. The J segment lost 7 bases and the V segment lost 4 bases, leaving 10 bases of the junction unmatched. Germline lookup yields CDR1 SGHRS and CDR2 YFSETQ. CDR3 length: 16 amino acids. CDR3: CASSPEVGTGNSPLHF. The CDR3 DNA sequence: TGCGCCAGCAGCCCGGAGGTCGGGACAGGAAATTCACCCCTCCACTTT.

A note on this clone: Relative to the germline gene, one junction end is altered; a read error may explain this. V gene TRBV7-9 combines with J gene TRBJ2-5, with TRBD1 matching 7 bases. This CDR3 contains 14 residues. Germline V gene lookup returns CDR1 SEHNR and CDR2 FQNEAQ (reference sequence). As DNA, the CDR3 is TGTTCCAGCAGCTTAGACAGGGCAGGGGAGACCCAGTACTTC. Translating gives CSSSLDRAGETQYF. The full variable domain, with the rest looked up from reference TRBV7-9 and TRBJ2-5, is DTGVSQNPRHKITKRGQNVTFRCDPISEHNRLYWYRQTLGQGPEFLTYFQNEAQLEKSRLLSDRFSAERPKGSFSTLEIQRTEQGDSAMYLCSSSLDRAGETQYFGPGTRLLVL.

The chain employs TRBV5-5 and TRBJ1-1; D is unresolved. V was clipped by 4 bases and J by 11 bases, with 18 bases between them. CDR1 is SGHKS and CDR2 is YYEKEE in the germline V gene (reference sequence). CDR3 length equals 13 residues. The CDR3 reads CASSPDGGLSAFF. In nucleotides, the CDR3 is TGTGCCAGCAGCCCTGACGGAGGGCTAAGTGCTTTCTTT.

This clone was observed many times. The chain joins TRBV5-6 to TRBJ2-1; tentatively, D is TRBD2 (6 bases). The CDR3 length is 16 residues. The germline V and J ends were trimmed by 0 bases and 0 bases, with 10 bases remaining between them. CDR1 is SGHDT, CDR2 YYEEEE, per germline. CDR3: CASSLAGDSSYNEQFF. As DNA, the CDR3 is TGTGCCAGCAGCTTGGCTGGGGACTCCTCCTACAATGAGCAGTTCTTC.

This chain links TRBV6-1 with TRBJ2-6; D may be TRBD1 (5 bases). This CDR3 is 15 amino acids long. The V and J ends lost 5 bases and 1 base respectively, with 9 bases between them. Per germline, CDR1 MNHNS and CDR2 SASEGT. The DNA of the CDR3 is TGTGCCAGCAGTTCAACAGGATCTGGGGCCAACGTCCTGACTTTC. Translating gives CASSSTGSGANVLTF.

The V and J genes are TRBV7-9 and TRBJ2-7; D is uncertain. CDR1 and CDR2 (germline): SEHNR, FQNEAQ (reference sequence). The CDR3 spans 14 residues. The V gene lost 1 base and the J gene lost 2 bases, with 9 bases spanning the gap. CDR3 loop: CASSLGDTTYEQYF. CDR3 nucleotides: TGTGCCAGCAGCTTAGGAGACACGACCTACGAGCAGTACTTC.

The chain employs TRBV7-9 and TRBJ1-5, with a possible D match to TRBD1 (6 bases). Germline CDR1 SEHNR, CDR2 FQNEAQ (reference sequence). The ends were cut back, 1 base at V and 6 bases at J, with 10 bases in the middle. There are 14 residues in the CDR3. DNA of the CDR3: TGTGCCAGCAGCTTAGACAGGGTCGTTCAGCCCCAGCATTTT. It is translated as CASSLDRVVQPQHF.

The chain has TRBV11-2 and TRBJ2-1; maybe TRBD2 (5 bases). The CDR3 has 16 residues. Germline lookup yields CDR1 SGHAT and CDR2 FQNNGV. Deletions cut 1 base from V and 1 base from J, with 11 bases between. CDR3 amino acids: CASSLVLASSYNEQFF. CDR3 DNA sequence: TGTGCCAGCAGCTTAGTATTAGCGTCATCCTACAATGAGCAGTTCTTC.

This chain joins TRBV6-1 and TRBJ2-1, with D possibly TRBD1 on 6 matching bases. V lost 3 bases, J lost 0 bases, and 12 bases lay in between. The CDR3 is 16 residues long. CDR1 and CDR2 (germline): MNHNS, SASEGT. The CDR3 sequence is CASSEIQGFSYNEQFF. For the CDR3, the DNA is TGTGCCAGCAGTGAGATACAGGGATTCTCCTACAATGAGCAGTTCTTC.

The V call is TRBV5-1, the J call TRBJ2-1, with TRBD2 matching 11 bases. Trimming at V came to 7 bases and at J to 9 bases, leaving 9 bases not matched to a gene. Germline V gene data show CDR1 as SGHRS and CDR2 as YFSETQ. The CDR3 is 14 amino acids. The CDR3 sequence: CASHYSGGASEQFF. The DNA of the CDR3 is TGCGCCAGCCACTATAGCGGGGGGGCGTCTGAGCAGTTCTTC.